This T cell receptor beta chain was profiled in a study of cytomegalovirus exposure and HLA in healthy donors. This clone was recorded a few times. The antigen is unknown. Study-wide results and caveats: The likely origin of a cluster of highly shared sequence variants was a sequencing artifact.

V was clipped by 5 bases and J by 4 bases; unmatched bases: 8. Germline V gene sequence: CDR1 SGHVS, CDR2 FNYEAQ. The CDR3 runs to 15 residues. In the PCR, 60 Vbeta and 13 Jbeta primers were used. Measured with immunoSEQ multiplex PCR; TCRdb has only the in-frame clones, and not every one. The sample includes about 160,000 clones, roughly 79% seen only once; the top ten take around a tenth. The chain uses TRBV7-6 and TRBJ2-1, with TRBD2 matching 7 bases. The sequenced material came from PBMCs. This TCR was recovered from a man aged 18 to 30 in good health and CMV-seropositive. DNA of the CDR3: TGTGCCAGCAGCCCTGCTAGCGGACCTTACAATGAGCAGTTCTTC. Translated, it gives CASSPASGPYNEQFF.